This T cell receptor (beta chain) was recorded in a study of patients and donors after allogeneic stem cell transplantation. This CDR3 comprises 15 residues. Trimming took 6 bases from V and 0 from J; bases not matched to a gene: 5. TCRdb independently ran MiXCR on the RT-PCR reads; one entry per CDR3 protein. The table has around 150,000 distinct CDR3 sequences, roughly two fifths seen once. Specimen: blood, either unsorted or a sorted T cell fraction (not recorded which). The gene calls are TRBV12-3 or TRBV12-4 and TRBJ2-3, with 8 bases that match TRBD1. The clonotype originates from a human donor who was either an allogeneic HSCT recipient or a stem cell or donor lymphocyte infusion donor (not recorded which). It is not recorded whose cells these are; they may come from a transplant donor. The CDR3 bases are TGTGCCAGCAGACCAGGGGGCGAGAGCACAGATACGCAGTATTTT. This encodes CASRPGGESTDTQYF.